A selection of T cell receptor beta chains follows, all from one sample in a study of response to subunit inactivated influenza vaccine. TCRdb reprocessed the RT-PCR reads via MiXCR and lists one record per CDR3 protein. The table records approximately 520,000 distinct CDR3 sequences, about 25% of them present only once. The sequences come from CD4+ T cells sorted from PBMCs, collected about 5 days after vaccination. The receptors come from a man aged 50 or older who received an inactivated influenza vaccine. The CDR3 runs from the conserved cysteine through the conserved F or W. The D gene is left open where the match is weak. A row's size may be missing; if present it is once, few, many or a size class.

j_call,clone_size,d_call,v_call,cdr3_aa,cdr3_nt
TRBJ1-6,few,-,TRBV5-1,CASSPGQSEGSPLHF,TGCGCCAGCAGCCCCGGACAGTCCGAGGGTTCACCCCTCCACTTT
TRBJ2-1,many,TRBD2,TRBV27,CASSTGTSGAYNEQFF,TGTGCCAGCAGCACTGGGACTAGCGGGGCCTACAATGAGCAGTTCTTC
TRBJ2-1,-,-,TRBV7-2,CASSSTGTTSYNEQFF,TGTGCCAGCAGCTCAACGGGGACCACCTCCTACAATGAGCAGTTCTTC
TRBJ1-5,few,-,TRBV29-1,CSVEPGLSNQPQHF,TGCAGCGTAGAACCAGGGCTAAGCAATCAGCCCCAGCATTTT
TRBJ2-7,many,-,TRBV10-2,CASYHSTSPSSYEQYF,TGCGCCAGCTACCATTCTACTAGCCCGAGCTCCTACGAGCAGTACTTC
TRBJ2-2,-,-,TRBV7-2,CASSFKTTGELFF,TGTGCCAGCAGCTTTAAGACTACCGGGGAGCTGTTTTTT
TRBJ1-1,many,-,TRBV7-9,CASSLVGQLNTEAFF,TGTGCCAGCAGCTTAGTTGGGCAGCTGAACACTGAAGCTTTCTTT
TRBJ2-5,-,-,TRBV11-2,CASSLQGPKETQYF,TGTGCCAGCAGCTTACAAGGGCCAAAAGAGACCCAGTACTTC
TRBJ1-1,few,-,TRBV4-2,CASSQVLQGRATEAFF,TGTGCCAGCAGCCAAGTTTTACAAGGCAGGGCCACTGAAGCTTTCTTT
TRBJ2-7,-,TRBD2,TRBV6-1,CASTVRTPSGSLYEQYF,TGTGCCAGCACCGTACGGACTCCTAGCGGGAGTCTCTACGAGCAGTACTTC
TRBJ2-2,-,-,TRBV27,CASSLSLRGTGELFF,TGTGCCAGCAGTCTATCATTACGAGGCACCGGGGAGCTGTTTTTT
TRBJ2-7,-,TRBD2,TRBV4-2,CASSQVSGRILHEQYF,TGTGCCAGCAGCCAGGTTAGCGGGAGGATTCTCCACGAGCAGTACTTC
TRBJ1-4,few,-,TRBV15,CATSRGPGRSNEKLFF,TGTGCCACCAGCAGGGGACCAGGGCGTTCTAATGAAAAACTGTTTTTT
TRBJ1-2,-,-,TRBV5-1,CASSPDLAYGYTF,TGCGCCAGCAGCCCCGATCTGGCCTATGGCTACACCTTC
TRBJ2-1,few,TRBD2,TRBV20-1,CSATGGGPRSYNEQFF,TGCAGTGCTACTGGGGGAGGGCCACGGTCCTACAATGAGCAGTTCTTC
TRBJ1-2,-,-,TRBV10-3,CAISPGTYGYTF,TGTGCCATCAGTCCCGGAACCTATGGCTACACCTTC